This T cell receptor beta chain derives from a study of T cells in Graves' hyperthyroidism and ophthalmopathy. General study findings and limits: Model output signaled ophthalmopathy a median roughly 6.1 months ahead of onset.

This clonotype turned up a few times. What it binds is unknown. Amplification of TCR beta CDR3 regions used RNA as the template. The HTBI set primed first-round TCR CDR3 RT-PCR. TCRdb called the multiplex PCR reads again in MiXCR, with one record for every CDR3 protein. The sample has approximately 700,000 distinct CDR3 sequences, around 15% seen once. The sequenced sample consisted of blood. The sequence came from a man between 18 and 29 years old with Graves' hyperthyroidism.

As DNA, the CDR3 is TGTGCCAGCCAGCCGGAGAGAGGAGCTAACTATGGCTACACCTTC. This encodes CASQPERGANYGYTF. The V and J genes are TRBV4-2 and TRBJ1-2; D not resolved. V gave up 8 bases and J gave up 0 bases, with 16 bases separating them. CDR1 is LGHNA, CDR2 YNFKEQ, per germline. This CDR3 is built from 15 residues.